Each of the 9 T cell receptor beta chains below was sequenced from the same sample in a study of blood T cells in healthy people across ages. A sample-barcoded 5' primer and a J-beta primer mix were used in a second PCR of roughly 7 to 12 cycles. MiXCR, applied by TCRdb to the 5' RACE reads, yields one record per CDR3 protein. The sample lists about 930,000 distinct CDR3 sequences, about 29% occurring once. In addition, the sample was reused for a study of T cells of mothers and their children.

Sequencing was performed on blood. The receptors originated from a woman aged 40 to 50 in good health.

Comments on this clonotype: Germline and junction disagree at one end, which may indicate a read error. J is TRBJ2-7 and V is TRBV9; TRBD1 matches at 8 bases. Germline CDR1 SGDLS, CDR2 YYNGEE. The CDR3 contains 14 residues. The CDR3: CASSLGQVDDERYF. As DNA, the CDR3 is TGTGCCAGCAGCTTGGGACAGGTGGACGACGAGCGGTACTTC.

This clonotype was counted ten times or more. Compared with germline, one end of the junction differs, possibly owing to a read error. The chain is built from TRBV15 and TRBJ2-5; 7 bases map to TRBD2. The CDR3 covers 15 residues. Germline values: CDR1 LNHNV, CDR2 YYDKDF (reference sequence). The DNA for the CDR3 is TGTGCCACCAGCAGAGATAGCGCGGGGAGGGAGATCCAGTACTTC. This gives the protein CATSRDSAGREIQYF. The full variable domain, with the rest looked up from reference TRBV15 and TRBJ2-5, is DAMVIQNPRYQVTQFGKPVTLSCSQTLNHNVMYWYQQKSSQAPKLLFHYYDKDFNNEADTPDNFQSRRPNTSFCFLDIRSPGLGDTAMYLCATSRDSAGREIQYFGPGTRLLVL.

In its sample, this clonotype was seen many times. The V call is TRBV28, the J call TRBJ2-7; tentative D call: TRBD1 (6 bases). The CDR3 covers 14 residues. Trimming removed 6 bases at V and 1 base at J, with 13 bases between. Per the germline V gene, CDR1 is MDHEN and CDR2 is SYDVKM. CDR3 in amino acids: CASSNRDTSYEQYF. The CDR3 region has the DNA TGTGCCAGCAGCAACCGGGACACTTCCTACGAGCAGTACTTC.

For this clonotype: Being one base from a much bigger clone, this may be a read error. The chain carries TRBV20-1 and TRBJ2-1, with TRBD2 as a possible D gene (5 bases). The CDR3 spans 16 residues. Germline-derived CDR1 and CDR2 are DFQATT and SNEGSKA (reference sequence). V was shortened by 1 base and J by 0 bases, with 13 bases between the two germline ends. The CDR3 region is CSARGRGKTSYNEQFF. CDR3 bases: TGCAGTGCTAGAGGTAGAGGGAAAACCTCCTACAATGAGCAGTTCTTC.

This clonotype was seen more than once but under ten times. V is TRBV5-1 and J is TRBJ2-1, with 11 bases identical to TRBD2. From germline, CDR1 is SGHRS and CDR2 YFSETQ. V was pared by 4 bases and J by 1 base, with 4 bases of the junction left unmatched. This CDR3 has 16 amino acids. In DNA, the CDR3 is TGCGCCAGCAGCGCGGGGACTAGCGGTTCCTACAATGAGCAGTTCTTC. This gives the protein CASSAGTSGSYNEQFF. Filled out from reference TRBV5-1 and TRBJ2-1, the complete variable domain reads KAGVTQTPRYLIKTRGQQVTLSCSPISGHRSVSWYQQTPGQGLQFLFEYFSETQRNKGNFPGRFSGRQFSNSRSEMNVSTLELGDSALYLCASSAGTSGSYNEQFFGPGTRLTVL.

Concerning this clonotype: A read error may explain this, as a much larger clone is one base away. The chain uses TRBV6-2 or TRBV6-3 and TRBJ1-2; D unclear. Germline V lookup: CDR1 MNHEY, CDR2 SVGEGT. V was shortened by 6 bases and J by 8 bases, with 28 bases between the two germline ends. The CDR3 length is 17 residues. The CDR3 DNA follows: TGTGCCAGCAGCCTCCACAGTCGCCCTGAGCTCGCGAACGGCTACACCTTC. Its protein product is CASSLHSRPELANGYTF.

This clonotype has more than one count but fewer than ten. The chain couples TRBV7-3 to TRBJ1-2; TRBD1 might be the D (5 bases). Trimming took off 0 bases at V and 4 bases at J, with 12 bases between the two ends. Germline V CDR1 and CDR2: SGHTA, FQGTGA. This CDR3 is 15 amino acids long. CDR3 amino acids: CASSLTPGGFYGYTF. CDR3 coding DNA: TGTGCCAGCAGCTTAACCCCGGGGGGGTTCTATGGCTACACCTTC.

In this sample, this clonotype turned up a few times. V is TRBV3-1 and J is TRBJ2-7; the D is unclear. V was trimmed by 5 bases and J by 5 bases, leaving 16 bases between them. The CDR3 has 14 residues. The germline gives CDR1 LGHDT, CDR2 YNNKEL (reference sequence). CDR3 sequence reads: CASSDISLGNEQYF. CDR3 nucleotide sequence: TGTGCCAGCAGCGATATTAGTCTAGGGAACGAGCAGTACTTC.

This clonotype appeared a few times. This sequence joins TRBV6-5 and TRBJ2-5, with D possibly being TRBD2 (6 bases). Between the trimmed V and J ends, which lost 0 bases and 3 bases, there was a span of 11 bases. The CDR3 loop spans 15 amino acids. The V gene's germline CDR1 is MNHEY and CDR2 SVGAGI. The DNA for the CDR3 is TGTGCCAGCAGTTACTCCGGGGGTAGCGAAGAGACCCAGTACTTC. Protein sequence: CASSYSGGSEETQYF.